This passage covers 15 T cell receptor beta chains from one sample sequenced in a study of stem cell transplantation in POMP-related autoinflammatory disease. Here immunoSEQ multiplex PCR was the method, and the copy in TCRdb shows in-frame clones only, minus some. The sample yields some 68,000 clones, approximately 90% seen once. The source was CD4+ T cells from PBMCs, collected after stem cell transplantation. Source of these receptors: a human patient with POMP-related autoinflammation and immune dysregulation (PRAID). The graft donor may have contributed some T cells.

The rearrangement joins TRBV18 to TRBJ2-3; tentative D call: TRBD2 (5 bases). V was trimmed by 5 bases and J by 3 bases, leaving 18 bases between them. The CDR3 loop spans 16 amino acids. Germline CDR1 and CDR2: KGHSH and LQKENI. CDR3 residues: CASSSWTHSGTDTQYF. The CDR3 DNA sequence: TGTGCCAGCTCATCGTGGACCCACTCGGGGACAGATACGCAGTATTTT.

This clone has a handful of counts. The gene calls are TRBV4-1 and TRBJ2-7; 14 bases map to TRBD2. The V segment lost 0 bases and the J segment 7 bases; nucleotides outside the gene matches: 5. The germline CDR1 and CDR2 sequences are MGHRA and YSYEKL. CDR3 size: 16 residues. As DNA, the CDR3 is TGCGCCAGCAGCCAAGATCCGGGACTAGCGGGAGTTGAGCAGTACTTC. This encodes CASSQDPGLAGVEQYF.

V gene TRBV2 combines with J gene TRBJ1-1; TRBD1 might be the D (5 bases). CDR1 is SNHLY, CDR2 FYNNEI, per germline. The CDR3 covers 14 residues. V was cut by 5 bases and J by 1 base, with 11 bases left in between. The CDR3 nucleotides read TGTGCCAGCAGTCAAGGTACAGGGAACACTGAAGCTTTCTTT. Its translation: CASSQGTGNTEAFF. Drawing the rest from reference TRBV2 and TRBJ1-1, the complete variable domain is EPEVTQTPSHQVTQMGQEVILRCVPISNHLYFYWYRQILGQKVEFLVSFYNNEISEKSEIFDDQFSVERPDGSNFTLKIRSTKLEDSAMYFCASSQGTGNTEAFFGQGTRLTVV.

The CDR3 coding sequence is TGTGCCAGCAGCTTGATAGGGAAAATGGGAAAGGATGGCTACACCTTC. This gives the protein CASSLIGKMGKDGYTF. V usage is TRBV5-6 and J usage is TRBJ1-2; D unclear. The CDR3 runs to 16 residues. The ends were cut back, 1 base at V and 6 bases at J, with 19 bases in the middle. Germline values: CDR1 SGHDT, CDR2 YYEEEE.

In this sample, this clone turned up once. This rearrangement joins TRBV5-1 to TRBJ2-7; 7 bases line up with TRBD1. This CDR3 comprises 15 residues. The J segment lost 2 bases and the V segment lost 4 bases, leaving 9 bases of the junction unmatched. Germline CDR1 and CDR2: SGHRS and YFSETQ. Written as DNA, the CDR3 is TGCGCCAGCAGCCCAGGGACAGAAGGAACCTACGAGCAGTACGTC. This gives the protein CASSPGTEGTYEQYV.

The V gene is TRBV11-3, the J gene TRBJ2-5; TRBD2 is a possible D gene (6 bases). Germline CDR1 SGHNT, CDR2 YENEEA. The germline V and J ends were trimmed by 1 base and 2 bases, with 11 bases remaining between them. This CDR3 comprises 15 residues. CDR3 coding DNA: TGTGCCAGCAGCTTAGGTGGAGGGGCGCAAGAGACCCAGTACTTC. It is translated as CASSLGGGAQETQYF.

This chain links TRBV6-5 with TRBJ1-3; no clear D gene. CDR3 length: 12 amino acids. The germline gives CDR1 MNHEY, CDR2 SVGAGI. V was cut by 6 bases and J by 4 bases, with 7 bases left in between. The CDR3 coding sequence is TGTGCCAGCAGGTATTGGGGAAACACCATATATTTT. As protein: CASRYWGNTIYF.

The rearrangement links TRBV5-4 to TRBJ2-1; TRBD1 might be the D (5 bases). The CDR3 runs 12 residues. V lost 1 base, J lost 7 bases, and 6 bases lay in between. Germline V gene data show CDR1 as SGHNT and CDR2 as YYREEE (reference sequence). The CDR3, as DNA: TGTGCCAGCAGCTTGCACAGGAATGAGCAGTTCTTC. Translation gives CASSLHRNEQFF.

This rearrangement joins TRBV6-6 to TRBJ2-4; perhaps TRBD1 as D (6 bases). Trimming took 10 bases from V and 0 from J, leaving 13 bases between them. The CDR3 totals 14 residues. The germline V gene encodes CDR1 MNHNY and CDR2 SVGAGI (reference sequence). The CDR3 reads CATRDILAKNIQYF. Written as DNA, the CDR3 is TGTGCCACCAGGGACATCCTAGCCAAAAACATTCAGTACTTC.

Here the CDR3 reads CASSIAGPTSGYEQYF. CDR3 coding DNA: TGTGCCAGTAGTATAGCGGGGCCCACATCGGGCTACGAGCAGTACTTC. The V and J genes are TRBV19 and TRBJ2-7, with D perhaps matching TRBD1 or TRBD2 (5 bases each). The CDR3 length is 16 residues. Germline V gene lookup returns CDR1 LNHDA and CDR2 SQIVND (reference sequence). V gave up 1 base and J gave up 3 bases, with 16 bases separating them.

The chain carries TRBV7-8 and TRBJ2-1, with D perhaps given as TRBD1 or TRBD2 (5 bases each). Trimming left V 4 bases short and J 0 bases short, with 10 bases between. CDR3 size: 15 residues. CDR1 is SGHVS and CDR2 is FQNEAQ in the germline V gene. CDR3 sequence: CASSYGASSYNEQFF. The CDR3 bases are TGTGCCAGCAGCTACGGGGCGAGCTCCTACAATGAGCAGTTCTTC.

The CDR3 region is CASSLGSTGAGNTIYF. CDR3 DNA: TGTGCCAGCAGCTTAGGTTCCACAGGGGCGGGAAACACCATATATTTT. The chain couples TRBV13 to TRBJ1-3; 7 bases match TRBD1. CDR3 length: 16 residues. V shed 0 bases and J 4 bases; nucleotides not matched to a gene: 6. Germline V gene sequence: CDR1 PRHDT, CDR2 FYEKMQ (reference sequence).

The V and J genes are TRBV5-6 and TRBJ1-4; 9 nucleotides agree with TRBD1. CDR1 is SGHDT, CDR2 YYEEEE, per germline. Trimming at V came to 6 bases and at J to 11 bases, leaving 11 bases not matched to a gene. The CDR3 has 14 amino acids. The CDR3 protein is CASKGNGTGRKLFF. Here the CDR3 DNA reads TGTGCCAGCAAGGGCAACGGGACAGGGAGGAAACTGTTTTTT.

The J gene is TRBJ1-1, the V gene TRBV19; possibly TRBD1 for D (5 bases). Germline assignment: CDR1 LNHDA and CDR2 SQIVND (reference sequence). CDR3 length: 14 amino acids. Trimming removed 7 bases from V and 4 bases from J, with 16 bases in between. The CDR3 loop reads CASTPLGGSTEAFF. The CDR3 DNA sequence: TGTGCCAGTACCCCCCTCGGGGGAAGCACTGAAGCTTTCTTT. The full variable domain, rest sourced from reference TRBV19 and TRBJ1-1, is DGGITQSPKYLFRKEGQNVTLSCEQNLNHDAMYWYRQDPGQGLRLIYYSQIVNDFQKGDIAEGYSVSREKKESFPLTVTSAQKNPTAFYLCASTPLGGSTEAFFGQGTRLTVV.

The chain combines TRBV2 with TRBJ1-6, with a possible D match to TRBD1 (6 bases). The CDR3 contains 19 residues. V lost 3 bases and J 4 bases, leaving 22 bases between the germline ends. Germline V CDR1 and CDR2: SNHLY, FYNNEI. The CDR3 sequence: CASSDGQQGSLYYNSPLHF. The CDR3 coding sequence is TGTGCCAGCAGTGACGGTCAACAGGGATCCCTCTATTATAATTCACCCCTCCACTTT.